This TCR beta chain is from a study of cytomegalovirus exposure and HLA in healthy donors. Broader study findings: V- and J-gene trimming of TCR beta was linked (in a later analysis) to a missense DCLRE1C variant. Cytomegalovirus status was reportedly diagnosed by the classifier with high sensitivity and specificity. Near-uniform donor sequencing depth was presumed by presence/absence analyses. Prior analysis indicated that the majority of TCR beta V segments exhibited productivity approximately 90% or approximately 30% of the time.

This PCR relied on a set of 60 Vbeta primers and 13 Jbeta primers. Method: immunoSEQ multiplex PCR; TCRdb's copy keeps in-frame clones and lacks some. This sample has 55,000 to 75,000 clones; more than 70% occur once, and the top ten carry less than 1.5%. Germline V gene lookup returns CDR1 SGHVS and CDR2 FQNEAQ. With 1 base removed from V and 6 bases from J, the gap between germline ends came to 7 bases. The CDR3 is made up of 13 amino acids. Details on this clone: Its matching antigen is unknown.

This sequence joins TRBV7-8 and TRBJ1-5; D not resolved. The clonotype comes from a man aged 18 to 29 in good health and CMV-seronegative. The specimen sequenced was PBMCs. The DNA of the CDR3 is TGTGCCAGCAGCTTAGAAAATAGTCAGCCCCAGCATTTT. As protein: CASSLENSQPQHF. Based on the CDR3 plus reference TRBV7-8 and TRBJ1-5, the full variable domain is GAGVSQSPRYKVAKRGQDVALRCDPISGHVSLFWYQQALGQGPEFLTYFQNEAQLDKSGLPSDRFFAERPEGSVSTLKIQRTQQEDSAVYLCASSLENSQPQHFGDGTRLSIL.